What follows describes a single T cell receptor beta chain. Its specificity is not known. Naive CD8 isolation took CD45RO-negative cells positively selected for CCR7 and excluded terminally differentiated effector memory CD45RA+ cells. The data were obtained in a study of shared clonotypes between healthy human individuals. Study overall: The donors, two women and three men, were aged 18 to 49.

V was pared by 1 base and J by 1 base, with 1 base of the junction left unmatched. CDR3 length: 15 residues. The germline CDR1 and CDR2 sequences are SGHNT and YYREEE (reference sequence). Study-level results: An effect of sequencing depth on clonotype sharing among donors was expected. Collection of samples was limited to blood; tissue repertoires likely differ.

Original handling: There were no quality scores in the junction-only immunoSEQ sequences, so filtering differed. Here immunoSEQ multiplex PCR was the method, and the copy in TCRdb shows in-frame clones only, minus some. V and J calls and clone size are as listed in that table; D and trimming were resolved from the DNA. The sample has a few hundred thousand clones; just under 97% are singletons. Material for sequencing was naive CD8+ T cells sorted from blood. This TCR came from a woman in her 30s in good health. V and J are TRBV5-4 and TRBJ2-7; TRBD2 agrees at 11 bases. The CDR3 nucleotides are TGTGCCAGCAGCTTGTGGACTAGCGGGTCCTACGAGCAGTACTTC. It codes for CASSLWTSGSYEQYF.